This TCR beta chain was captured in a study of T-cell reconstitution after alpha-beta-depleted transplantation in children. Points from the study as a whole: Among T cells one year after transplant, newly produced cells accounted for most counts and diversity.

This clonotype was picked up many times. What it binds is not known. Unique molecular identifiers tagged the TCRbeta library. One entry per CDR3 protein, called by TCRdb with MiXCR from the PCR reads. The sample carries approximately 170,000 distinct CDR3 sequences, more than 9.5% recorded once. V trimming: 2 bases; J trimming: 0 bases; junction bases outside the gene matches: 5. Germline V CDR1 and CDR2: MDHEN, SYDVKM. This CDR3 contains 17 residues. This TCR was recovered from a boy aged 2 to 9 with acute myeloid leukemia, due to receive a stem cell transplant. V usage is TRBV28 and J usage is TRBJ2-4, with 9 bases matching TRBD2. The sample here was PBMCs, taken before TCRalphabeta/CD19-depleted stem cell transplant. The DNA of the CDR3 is TGTGCCAGCAGTTTAAGGCTAGCGGGAATAGCCAAAAACATTCAGTACTTC. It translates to CASSLRLAGIAKNIQYF.